Each of the 18 T cell receptor beta chains below was sequenced from the same sample in a study of human T cells and chemical hapten exposure. From the RACE reads, TCRdb called clonotypes with MiXCR, one entry per CDR3 protein. The table has about 53,000 distinct CDR3 sequences, around 10% seen once. Time point defined: pre-sensitization, week 0. Specified treatment: therapeutic diphenylcyclopropenone sensitization with weekly scalp DPC. Sequencing used whole blood, obtained in connection with sensitization to the hapten diphenylcyclopropenone (DPC). Receptor source: a middle-aged man with alopecia areata. Some clones in this sample may be carry-over from other donors' samples.

The chain has TRBV27 and TRBJ2-2; 9 positions match TRBD1. CDR1 and CDR2 from the germline V gene are MNHEY and SMNVEV (reference sequence). This CDR3 region has 14 residues. Losses at the gene ends were 5 bases for V and 7 bases for J; bases not matched to a gene: 5. CDR3 bases: TGTGCCAGCAGTCATACAGGGGGCGGCGGGGAGCTGTTTTTT. Amino acid sequence: CASSHTGGGGELFF.

This clonotype was observed a few times. The chain uses TRBV28 and TRBJ2-5, with TRBD1 matching over 10 bases. The ends lost 10 bases at V and 2 bases at J; junction bases unmatched: 10. This CDR3 has 15 residues. The germline V gene encodes CDR1 MDHEN and CDR2 SYDVKM. DNA for the CDR3: TGTGCCACCACACGGGACAGGGGAAGGCAAGAGACCCAGTACTTC. It specifies CATTRDRGRQETQYF. Full variable domain (rest looked up from reference TRBV28 and TRBJ2-5): DVKVTQSSRYLVKRTGEKVFLECVQDMDHENMFWYRQDPGLGLRLIYFSYDVKMKEKGDIPEGYSVSREKKERFSLILESASTNQTSMYLCATTRDRGRQETQYFGPGTRLLVL.

At least ten counts were recorded for this clonotype. This chain connects TRBV29-1 to TRBJ2-3; D possibly uses TRBD1 or TRBD2 (5 bases each). The CDR3 is 19 amino acids. Germline CDR1 SQVTM, CDR2 ANQGSEA. Trimming removed 4 bases at V and 0 bases at J, with 26 bases between. The CDR3: CSVVFWDASETTSTDTQYF. The CDR3 DNA sequence: TGCAGCGTTGTGTTTTGGGACGCTTCAGAAACTACTAGCACAGATACGCAGTATTTT.

This clonotype was counted at least ten times. The gene calls are TRBV27 and TRBJ2-3, with D maybe TRBD2 (5 bases). CDR3 length equals 12 residues. Trimming took 8 bases from V and 5 from J, leaving 11 bases between them. CDR1 is MNHEY and CDR2 is SMNVEV in the germline V gene (reference sequence). The CDR3 DNA reads TGTGCCAGCGGCCCCGGGGAAGATACGCAGTATTTT. Its translation: CASGPGEDTQYF.

V gene TRBV18 combines with J gene TRBJ2-7, with TRBD2 matching 8 bases. The V segment lost 5 bases and the J segment 0 bases; nucleotides outside the gene matches: 6. CDR1 KGHSH and CDR2 LQKENI come from the germline V gene. This CDR3 spans 15 amino acids. The CDR3 spells CASSSTSGLSYEQYF. The CDR3 nucleotides are TGTGCCAGCTCATCCACTAGCGGTCTCTCCTACGAGCAGTACTTC.

The chain couples TRBV28 to TRBJ1-1; D not certain. The CDR3 is 14 amino acids. V lost 5 bases and J lost 3, with 13 bases in between. Germline assignment: CDR1 MDHEN and CDR2 SYDVKM. The CDR3 DNA sequence: TGTGCCAGCAGTCCCGATGACACGCACACTGAAGCTTTCTTT. Its translation: CASSPDDTHTEAFF.

The rearrangement uses TRBV10-3 and TRBJ2-2, with D possibly TRBD2 on 5 matching bases. CDR3 length: 11 residues. V was trimmed by 7 bases and J by 7 bases, leaving 7 bases between them. The germline V gene encodes CDR1 ENHRY and CDR2 SYGVKD. For the CDR3, the DNA is TGTGCCATCAACGGAGGCGGGGAGCTGTTTTTT. Residues: CAINGGGELFF.

This clonotype was counted at least ten times. The chain links TRBV28 to TRBJ2-5; D gene ambiguous. The CDR3 totals 13 residues. V dropped 3 bases and J dropped 5 bases, with 10 bases sitting between them. CDR1 MDHEN and CDR2 SYDVKM come from the germline V gene. CDR3 nucleotide sequence: TGTGCCAGCAGTTTGTCCGGCCGGGAGACCCAGTACTTC. Its protein is CASSLSGRETQYF.

There are many counts of this clonotype. One end of the junction varies from germline; a read error may be responsible. The rearrangement uses TRBV4-2 and TRBJ1-1, with a weak D call TRBD1 (5 bases). The CDR3 loop spans 15 amino acids. Germline V lookup: CDR1 LGHNA, CDR2 YNFKEQ. CDR3 in DNA: TGTGCCAGCAGCCCCGGCCAGGGAGTGAAAACTGAAGCTTTCTTT. Amino acid sequence: CASSPGQGVKTEAFF.

This chain links TRBV2 with TRBJ2-1; D is undetermined. The CDR3 is 13 residues long. V gave up 6 bases and J gave up 4 bases, with 10 bases separating them. CDR1 is SNHLY, CDR2 FYNNEI, per germline. The CDR3 protein is CASSDTPYNEQFF. CDR3 DNA: TGTGCCAGCAGCGACACTCCTTACAATGAGCAGTTCTTC. Full variable domain (rest looked up from reference TRBV2 and TRBJ2-1): EPEVTQTPSHQVTQMGQEVILRCVPISNHLYFYWYRQILGQKVEFLVSFYNNEISEKSEIFDDQFSVERPDGSNFTLKIRSTKLEDSAMYFCASSDTPYNEQFFGPGTRLTVL.

The genes are TRBV28 and TRBJ2-1; D might be TRBD1 or TRBD2, each matching 5 bases. Trimming removed 8 bases at V and 15 bases at J, with 20 bases between. Germline loops: CDR1 MDHEN, CDR2 SYDVKM. The CDR3 is 12 amino acids. CDR3: CASGIPGRLGFF. In nucleotides, the CDR3 is TGTGCCAGCGGAATCCCGGGACGCTTAGGGTTCTTC.

This clonotype was found many times. The chain is built from TRBV20-1 and TRBJ2-7; D not resolved. Trimming took off 0 bases at V and 2 bases at J, with 8 bases between the two ends. Looked up from germline, CDR1 is DFQATT and CDR2 is SNEGSKA (reference sequence). This CDR3 spans 13 amino acids. The CDR3 loop reads CSARDGRTYEQYF. Here the CDR3 DNA reads TGCAGTGCTAGAGATGGACGTACCTACGAGCAGTACTTC.

This clonotype was recorded many times. The rearrangement uses TRBV20-1 and TRBJ1-4; 7 nucleotides match TRBD1. This CDR3 is built from 14 residues. Looked up from germline, CDR1 is DFQATT and CDR2 is SNEGSKA (reference sequence). Trimming cost V 5 bases and J 6 bases; bases outside gene matches: 9. In DNA, the CDR3 is TGCAGTGCTGGGAGCCGGGACAGCTATGAAAAACTGTTTTTT. This sequence encodes CSAGSRDSYEKLFF.

This clonotype was recorded at least ten times. At one of its ends the junction is not consistent with the germline gene, which may arise from a read error. The chain has TRBV6-2 or TRBV6-3 and TRBJ2-7, with 8 bases lining up with TRBD2. The germline CDR1 and CDR2 sequences are MNHEY and SVGEGT. CDR3 size: 15 residues. In DNA form, the CDR3 reads TGTGCCAGCAGGCCCAGCGGGAGTTTCTCCAACGAGCAGTACTTC. It specifies CASRPSGSFSNEQYF.

Ten or more counts support this clonotype. The rearrangement uses TRBV4-2 and TRBJ2-7; D might be TRBD1 (6 bases). Trimming took 1 base from V and 0 from J, leaving 10 bases between them. Germline loops: CDR1 LGHNA, CDR2 YNFKEQ. This CDR3 has 15 residues. CDR3 loop: CASSQVTGSSYEQYF. The CDR3 region has the DNA TGTGCCAGCAGCCAAGTGACAGGTTCCTCCTACGAGCAGTACTTC.

This clonotype was observed a few times. This chain connects TRBV7-3 to TRBJ2-7; 9 bases align to TRBD2. Germline-derived CDR1 and CDR2 are SGHTA and FQGTGA. The CDR3 loop spans 14 amino acids. V gave up 5 bases and J gave up 5 bases; unmatched junction bases: 7. The CDR3 protein is CASSAGLAAHEQYF. The CDR3 nucleotides read TGTGCCAGCAGCGCGGGACTAGCCGCCCACGAGCAGTACTTC.

The genes are TRBV9 and TRBJ2-2; 12 bases match TRBD2. Germline values: CDR1 SGDLS, CDR2 YYNGEE. The CDR3 spans 17 residues. V was pared by 0 bases and J by 6 bases, with 6 bases of the junction left unmatched. CDR3 sequence reads: CASSVGLAGGLSGELFF. The CDR3 DNA sequence: TGTGCCAGCAGCGTAGGGCTAGCGGGAGGGCTCTCCGGGGAGCTGTTTTTT.

This clonotype has at least ten counts. The V call is TRBV12-3 or TRBV12-4, the J call TRBJ2-2, with D hard to call. The CDR3 extends over 16 amino acids. V was clipped by 3 bases and J by 3 bases, with 14 bases between them. In DNA, the CDR3 is TGTGCCAGCAGTTTCGGTGGTACTACCCACACCGGGGAGCTGTTTTTT. Its protein is CASSFGGTTHTGELFF.